Shown below are 18 T cell receptor beta chains from a single sample sequenced in a study of T cells in localized non-small cell lung cancer. TCRdb's copy holds only in-frame clones and misses some; the assay was immunoSEQ multiplex PCR. The table has over 25,000 clones, 92% seen once. Sequenced material: peripheral blood, taken before any cancer treatment. The receptors derive from an older female donor with stage I lung adenocarcinoma.

This clone was counted a few times. The chain is built from TRBV18 and TRBJ1-5, with TRBD1 as a possible D gene (5 bases). This CDR3 comprises 15 residues. V shed 4 bases and J shed 0 bases, with 10 bases lying between them. Germline V gives CDR1 KGHSH, CDR2 LQKENI. CDR3 sequence: CASSLGTDSNQPQHF. DNA of the CDR3: TGTGCCAGCTCACTGGGGACGGATAGCAATCAGCCCCAGCATTTT.

In DNA, the CDR3 is TGTGCCAGCAGTTACTCGCTTGCGGGGGGGGGTCCCCAGTACTTC. Translated: CASSYSLAGGGPQYF. This chain connects TRBV6-5 to TRBJ2-5; 9 bases match TRBD2. Trimming cost V 0 bases and J 9 bases; bases outside gene matches: 8. CDR1 and CDR2 from the germline V gene are MNHEY and SVGAGI. The CDR3 has 15 residues.

This rearrangement joins TRBV5-1 to TRBJ1-2, with D tentatively TRBD1 (5 bases). Germline V CDR1 and CDR2: SGHRS, YFSETQ. The CDR3 consists of 14 residues. V was pared by 0 bases and J by 4 bases, with 10 bases between. The CDR3 coding sequence is TGCGCCAGCAGCTTGGACTGGGGCTCCTATGGCTACACCTTC. Its translation is CASSLDWGSYGYTF.

The rearrangement uses TRBV14 and TRBJ2-7; possible D gene TRBD2, 5 bases. Germline CDR1 SGHDN, CDR2 FVKESK. The V and J ends lost 4 bases and 6 bases respectively, with 19 bases between them. The CDR3 extends over 15 amino acids. The CDR3 DNA follows: TGTGCCAGCAGCCGTTTTCCCACCTTAGGGAGCGAGCAGTACTTC. Translation gives CASSRFPTLGSEQYF.

The J gene is TRBJ1-2, the V gene TRBV28; TRBD1 matches at 9 bases. The V gene's germline CDR1 is MDHEN and CDR2 SYDVKM. The CDR3 is 15 residues long. V lost 6 bases, J lost 4 bases, and 9 bases stayed unmatched. CDR3 sequence: CASRPTGGIGYGYTF. CDR3 DNA sequence: TGTGCCAGCAGACCCACAGGGGGCATAGGCTATGGCTACACCTTC.

The chain carries TRBV30 and TRBJ2-1; D not resolved. Trimming cost V 2 bases and J 3 bases, with 8 bases left between them. Germline V CDR1 and CDR2: GTSNPN, SVGIG (reference sequence). The CDR3 is 13 residues long. Here the CDR3 DNA reads TGTGCCTGGAGTACGGGTATCTACAATGAGCAGTTCTTC. Translation: CAWSTGIYNEQFF.

The chain uses TRBV11-1 and TRBJ1-5; TRBD1 is a possible D gene (5 bases). V was cut by 4 bases and J by 9 bases, with 22 bases left in between. Germline V gives CDR1 SGHAT, CDR2 FQDESV (reference sequence). The CDR3 spans 16 residues. The CDR3 here is CASSSPVDGGIGPQHF. CDR3 coding DNA: TGTGCCAGCAGCTCTCCGGTGGATGGGGGAATTGGGCCCCAGCATTTT.

In DNA, the CDR3 is TGTGCCACGGCCGGGAGGGGAACTGAAGCTTTCTTT. Protein product: CATAGRGTEAFF. V is TRBV2 and J is TRBJ1-1; TRBD1 is a possible D gene (5 bases). This CDR3 is built from 12 residues. With 10 bases removed from V and 5 bases from J, the gap between germline ends came to 14 bases. Looked up from germline, CDR1 is SNHLY and CDR2 is FYNNEI.

The chain links TRBV5-4 to TRBJ2-3, with D perhaps matching TRBD1 (6 bases). V shed 5 bases and J shed 6 bases, with 19 bases lying between them. CDR1 and CDR2 from the germline V gene are SGHNT and YYREEE (reference sequence). The CDR3 is made up of 15 amino acids. The CDR3 reads CASSPPRGSGDTQYF. CDR3 DNA: TGTGCCAGCAGTCCTCCCAGGGGATCGGGCGATACGCAGTATTTT.

The chain uses TRBV5-1 and TRBJ1-2; D possibly corresponds to TRBD1 (6 bases). The V gene's germline CDR1 is SGHRS and CDR2 YFSETQ. V lost 5 bases, J lost 4 bases, and 18 bases lay in between. The CDR3 runs to 15 residues. CDR3 sequence (DNA): TGCGCCAGCAGTTTACGACAGGACTCCGCCTATGGCTACACCTTC. It encodes CASSLRQDSAYGYTF. The full variable domain, in which reference TRBV5-1 and TRBJ1-2 provide the parts outside the CDR3, is KAGVTQTPRYLIKTRGQQVTLSCSPISGHRSVSWYQQTPGQGLQFLFEYFSETQRNKGNFPGRFSGRQFSNSRSEMNVSTLELGDSALYLCASSLRQDSAYGYTFGSGTRLTVV.

V gene TRBV25-1 combines with J gene TRBJ2-7; TRBD1 matches 7 bases. This CDR3 has 14 residues. Germline CDR1 and CDR2: MGHDK and SYGVNS. The V and J ends lost 5 bases and 1 base, in that order; junction bases with no gene match: 5. The CDR3 protein is CASSRTGFSYEQYF. The CDR3 DNA reads as TGTGCCAGCAGTCGGACAGGATTTTCCTACGAGCAGTACTTC.

V is TRBV7-2 and J is TRBJ2-7, with D hard to call. Germline V lookup: CDR1 SGHTA, CDR2 FQGNSA. The CDR3 covers 12 residues. Trimming stripped 5 bases from V and 4 bases from J, with 9 bases between. DNA for the CDR3: TGTGCCAGCAGCCAGACATTATACGAGCAGTACTTC. Protein sequence: CASSQTLYEQYF.

This chain uses TRBV16 with TRBJ2-4; possible D gene TRBD2, 6 bases. V was pared by 1 base and J by 0 bases, with 10 bases between. Germline CDR1 and CDR2: KGHSY and FQNENV. The CDR3 is 16 amino acids. The CDR3 DNA sequence: TGTGCCAGCAGCCAATGGGGGGAACTAGCCAAAAACATTCAGTACTTC. It yields the protein CASSQWGELAKNIQYF.

The genes are TRBV4-3 and TRBJ2-2; 8 nucleotides line up with TRBD2. V lost 0 bases to trimming and J lost 6 bases; unmatched junction nucleotides: 6. CDR3 length: 16 amino acids. The germline CDR1 and CDR2 sequences are LGHNA and YSLEER. The CDR3 nucleotides read TGCGCCAGCAGCCAAGAATTTTCGGGGGGGGCCGGGGAGCTGTTTTTT. Encoded protein: CASSQEFSGGAGELFF.

The V call is TRBV6-1, the J call TRBJ2-1; D ambiguous. From germline, CDR1 is MNHNS and CDR2 SASEGT. V shed 7 bases and J shed 10 bases, with 8 bases lying between them. This CDR3 has 10 amino acids. The CDR3 nucleotides are TGTGCCAGCACAGAAGAGGAGCAGTTCTTC. Amino acid sequence: CASTEEEQFF.

The gene calls are TRBV19 and TRBJ1-2, with TRBD1 matching 9 bases. Trimming at V came to 5 bases and at J to 3 bases, leaving 10 bases not matched to a gene. This CDR3 has 16 amino acids. Germline assignment: CDR1 LNHDA and CDR2 SQIVND (reference sequence). As DNA, the CDR3 is TGTGCCAGTAGTGTAAACAGGGGGCGTGCTTACTATGGCTACACCTTC. This codes for CASSVNRGRAYYGYTF.

The chain joins TRBV6-1 to TRBJ1-2, with a tentative D call TRBD1 (6 bases). This CDR3 region has 13 residues. The V end was cut by 0 bases, the J end by 5 bases, with 7 bases between. Germline assignment: CDR1 MNHNS and CDR2 SASEGT. The CDR3 DNA reads TGTGCCAGCAGTGAAGCGGGGACATATGGCTACACCTTC. Its translation is CASSEAGTYGYTF.

V and J are TRBV18 and TRBJ1-5; maybe TRBD1 (5 bases). V was pared by 1 base and J by 2 bases, with 15 bases between. CDR3 length: 17 residues. The V gene's germline CDR1 is KGHSH and CDR2 LQKENI. The CDR3 coding sequence is TGTGCCAGCTCACCACAGACAGTGGGGGTCGGCAATCAGCCCCAGCATTTT. It translates to CASSPQTVGVGNQPQHF.